This T cell receptor beta chain was captured by sequencing in a study of blood T cell repertoires in COVID-19. At the level of the study: Acute and convalescent COVID-19 specimens originated in the United States, Italy and Spain. Sources were T cells, B-cell-depleted T cells, or PBMCs; the material itself was cDNA or gDNA.

V was pared by 4 bases and J by 6 bases, with 9 bases between. Per the germline V gene, CDR1 is LGHDT and CDR2 is YNNKEL (reference sequence). This CDR3 is built from 12 residues. This clone has just one count. The table came from immunoSEQ multiplex PCR; TCRdb's copy has only in-frame clones and leaves some out. The table includes over 100,000 clones, approximately 80% detected once. This TCR derives from a woman at least 80 years old with active or convalescent COVID-19. The J gene is TRBJ1-2, the V gene TRBV3-1 (or the pseudogene TRBV3-2); a possible D gene is TRBD1 (5 bases). The source material was peripheral blood. The CDR3 bases are TGTGCCAGCAGCCCGGGGGGTCATGGCTACACCTTC. Translated: CASSPGGHGYTF.